This T cell receptor beta chain is from a study of shared clonotypes between healthy human individuals. Sorted-subset replicate PCR reactions contained approximately 190 ng DNA, corresponding to approximately 30,000 T cell genomes. TCRdb's table, derived via immunoSEQ multiplex PCR, lists solely in-frame clones and lacks some. The sample carries about 2.2 million clones, around 95% recorded once. Comments on this clone: The antigen is not known.

Study-wide points: Generation probabilities were higher for clonotypes shared across all four sorted-subset donors than for unshared ones. Represented genetic and exposure-history diversity was restricted by having few donors.

Terminally differentiated effector memory CD45RA+ cells were left out of the naive CD8 fraction, which was CD45RO-negative and positively selected for CCR7. All donors qualified as healthy HIV-negative adults and had experienced no recent acute infections or vaccinations. Germline-derived CDR1 and CDR2 are SEHNR and FQNEAQ (reference sequence). V lost 5 bases and J 2 bases, leaving 24 bases between the germline ends. This CDR3 contains 18 residues. The chain employs TRBV7-9 and TRBJ2-5; D is unresolved. Input material: naive CD8+ T cells from PBMCs. The receptor was isolated from a man between 18 and 35 years old in good health. Some clones in this sample may be carry-over from other donors' samples. The CDR3 loop is CASSPKPEQAEPQETQYF. CDR3 DNA: TGTGCCAGCAGCCCAAAGCCCGAGCAGGCAGAGCCTCAAGAGACCCAGTACTTC.